This T cell receptor (beta chain) was documented in a study of CD8 T cells in Susac syndrome. An amount of RNA that ranged from about 0.45 to 1 ug was reverse transcribed with random hexamers. A multiplex approach, immunoSEQ multiplex PCR, amplified TCR beta CDR3 across 54 Vbeta and 13 Jbeta. TCRdb analysed the immunoSEQ multiplex PCR reads with MiXCR anew, one entry per CDR3 protein. The top ten clones hold 0.093% of a sample with around 200,000 distinct CDR3 sequences, around 95% of them seen once. Sequencing targeted TCR beta in T cells from blood (CD8+ and CD4+). Treatment-naive patients with stable or active relapsing-remitting disease served as multiple sclerosis controls. TEMRA cells were FACS-enriched, with CD8+ and CD4+ T cells isolated negatively. This TCR was recovered from a human donor with multiple sclerosis. Sequencing used CD4+ T cells from PBMCs.

This CDR3 reads CASSQVGDGYTF. The DNA for the CDR3 is TGTGCCAGCAGCCAAGTGGGGGACGGCTACACCTTC. The V gene is TRBV3-1, the J gene TRBJ1-2; a weak D match, TRBD1 (5 bases). This CDR3 has 12 residues. The germline gives CDR1 LGHDT, CDR2 YNNKEL (reference sequence). The V gene lost 1 base and the J gene lost 8 bases, with 8 bases spanning the gap.